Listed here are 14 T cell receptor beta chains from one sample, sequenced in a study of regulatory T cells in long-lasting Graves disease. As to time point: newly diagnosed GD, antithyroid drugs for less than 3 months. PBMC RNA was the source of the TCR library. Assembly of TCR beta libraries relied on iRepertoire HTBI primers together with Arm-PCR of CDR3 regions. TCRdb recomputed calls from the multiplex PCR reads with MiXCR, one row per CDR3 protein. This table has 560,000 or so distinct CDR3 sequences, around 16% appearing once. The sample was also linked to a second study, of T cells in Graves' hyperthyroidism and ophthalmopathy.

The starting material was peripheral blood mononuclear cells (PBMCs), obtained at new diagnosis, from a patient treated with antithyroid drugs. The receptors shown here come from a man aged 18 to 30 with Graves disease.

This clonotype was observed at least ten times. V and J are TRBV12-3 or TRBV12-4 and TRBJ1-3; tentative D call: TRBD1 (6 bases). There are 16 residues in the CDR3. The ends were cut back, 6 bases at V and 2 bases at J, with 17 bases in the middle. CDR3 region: CASSPTWGAAGNTIYF. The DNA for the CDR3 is TGTGCCAGCAGCCCAACTTGGGGGGCCGCTGGAAACACCATATATTTT.

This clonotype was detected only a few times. The CDR3 coding sequence is TGTGCCAGCTCACCCTCTTTACGACAGCCCACAGATACGCAGTATTTT. Translated: CASSPSLRQPTDTQYF. The V and J genes are TRBV18 and TRBJ2-3, with a tentative D call TRBD1 (5 bases). CDR3 length: 16 residues. The V gene lost 3 bases and the J gene lost 2 bases, with 15 bases spanning the gap. Germline V lookup: CDR1 KGHSH, CDR2 LQKENI. Based on the CDR3 plus reference TRBV18 and TRBJ2-3, the full variable domain is NAGVMQNPRHLVRRRGQEARLRCSPMKGHSHVYWYRQLPEEGLKFMVYLQKENIIDESGMPKERFSAEFPKEGPSILRIQQVVRGDSAAYFCASSPSLRQPTDTQYFGPGTRLTVL.

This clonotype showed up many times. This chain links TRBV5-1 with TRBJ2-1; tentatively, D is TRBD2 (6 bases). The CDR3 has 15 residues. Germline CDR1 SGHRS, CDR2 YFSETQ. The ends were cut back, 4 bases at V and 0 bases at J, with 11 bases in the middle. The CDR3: CASSVAASSYNEQFF. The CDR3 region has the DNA TGCGCCAGCAGCGTAGCGGCGAGCTCCTACAATGAGCAGTTCTTC.

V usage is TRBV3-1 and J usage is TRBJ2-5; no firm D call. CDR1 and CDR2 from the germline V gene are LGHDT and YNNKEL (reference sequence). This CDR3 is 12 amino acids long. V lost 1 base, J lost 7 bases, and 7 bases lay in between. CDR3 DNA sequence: TGTGCCAGCAGCCAAGTTTCGAGGACCCAGTACTTC. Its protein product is CASSQVSRTQYF.

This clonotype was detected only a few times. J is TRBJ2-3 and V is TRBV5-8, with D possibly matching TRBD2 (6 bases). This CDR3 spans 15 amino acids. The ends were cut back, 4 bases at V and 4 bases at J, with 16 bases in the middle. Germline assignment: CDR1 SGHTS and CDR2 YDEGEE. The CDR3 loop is CASSLGGAGPDTQYF. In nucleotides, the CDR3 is TGTGCCAGCAGCCTGGGGGGAGCCGGCCCAGATACGCAGTATTTT.

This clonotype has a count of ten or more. In DNA, the CDR3 is TGCGCCAGCAGCTCCTTCCCGCCGGGGCCATCCTACAATGAGCAGTTCTTC. The encoded protein is CASSSFPPGPSYNEQFF. The chain has TRBV5-1 and TRBJ2-1; D may correspond to TRBD1 or TRBD2 (5 bases each). This CDR3 comprises 17 residues. The ends were cut back, 3 bases at V and 1 base at J, with 17 bases in the middle. CDR1 SGHRS and CDR2 YFSETQ come from the germline V gene.

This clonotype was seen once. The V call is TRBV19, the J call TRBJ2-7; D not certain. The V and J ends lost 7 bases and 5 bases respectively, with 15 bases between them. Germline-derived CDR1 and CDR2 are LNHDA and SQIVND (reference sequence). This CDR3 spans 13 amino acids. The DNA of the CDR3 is TGTGCCAGTATAGGAGATTCATCACACGAGCAGTACTTC. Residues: CASIGDSSHEQYF.

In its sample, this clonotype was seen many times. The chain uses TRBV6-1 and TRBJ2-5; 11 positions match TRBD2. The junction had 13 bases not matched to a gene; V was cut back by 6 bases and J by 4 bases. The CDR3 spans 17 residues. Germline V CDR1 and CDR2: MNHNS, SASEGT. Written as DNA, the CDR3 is TGTGCCAGCAGGGAGGGCCTAGCGGGAGGTAGAGGAGAGACCCAGTACTTC. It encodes CASREGLAGGRGETQYF.

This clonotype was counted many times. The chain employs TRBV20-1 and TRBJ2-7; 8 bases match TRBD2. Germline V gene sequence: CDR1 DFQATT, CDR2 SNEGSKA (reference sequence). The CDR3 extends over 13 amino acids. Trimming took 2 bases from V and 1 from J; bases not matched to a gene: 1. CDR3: CSARSGGSYEQYF. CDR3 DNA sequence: TGCAGTGCTAGAAGCGGGGGATCCTACGAGCAGTACTTC.

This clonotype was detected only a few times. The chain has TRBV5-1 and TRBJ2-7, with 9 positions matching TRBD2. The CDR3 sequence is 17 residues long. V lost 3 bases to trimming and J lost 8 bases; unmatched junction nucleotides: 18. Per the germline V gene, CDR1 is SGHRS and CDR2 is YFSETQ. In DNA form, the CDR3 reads TGCGCCAGCAGCTCCTCCGGGAGGCTAGCGGGGCCTTTCAAGCAGTACTTC. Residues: CASSSSGRLAGPFKQYF.

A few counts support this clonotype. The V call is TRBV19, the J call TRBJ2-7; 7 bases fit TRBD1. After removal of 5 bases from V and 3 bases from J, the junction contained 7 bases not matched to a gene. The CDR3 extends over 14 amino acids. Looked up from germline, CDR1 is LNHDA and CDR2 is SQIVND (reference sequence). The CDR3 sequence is CASSPRSGGYEQYF. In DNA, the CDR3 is TGTGCCAGTAGTCCCAGGTCAGGGGGCTACGAGCAGTACTTC.

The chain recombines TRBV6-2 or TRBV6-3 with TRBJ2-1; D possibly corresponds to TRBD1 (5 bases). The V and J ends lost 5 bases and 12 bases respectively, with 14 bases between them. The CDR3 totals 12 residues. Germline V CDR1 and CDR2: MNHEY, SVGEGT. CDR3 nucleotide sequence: TGTGCCAGCAGTAGTCCAGGGTGGGTGCAGTTCTTC. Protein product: CASSSPGWVQFF.

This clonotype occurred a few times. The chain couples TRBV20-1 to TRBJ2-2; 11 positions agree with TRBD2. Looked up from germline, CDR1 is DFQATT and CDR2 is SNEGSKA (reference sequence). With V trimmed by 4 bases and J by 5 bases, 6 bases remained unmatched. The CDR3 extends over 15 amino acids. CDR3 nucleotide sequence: TGCAGTGCTAAGGTCGGGACTAGCGGTACCGGGGAGCTGTTTTTT. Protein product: CSAKVGTSGTGELFF.

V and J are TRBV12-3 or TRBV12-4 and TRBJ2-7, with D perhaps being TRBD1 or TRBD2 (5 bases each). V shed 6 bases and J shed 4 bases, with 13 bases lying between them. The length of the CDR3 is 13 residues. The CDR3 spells CASSVRDPYEQYF. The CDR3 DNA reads TGTGCCAGCAGCGTCCGGGACCCTTACGAGCAGTACTTC.